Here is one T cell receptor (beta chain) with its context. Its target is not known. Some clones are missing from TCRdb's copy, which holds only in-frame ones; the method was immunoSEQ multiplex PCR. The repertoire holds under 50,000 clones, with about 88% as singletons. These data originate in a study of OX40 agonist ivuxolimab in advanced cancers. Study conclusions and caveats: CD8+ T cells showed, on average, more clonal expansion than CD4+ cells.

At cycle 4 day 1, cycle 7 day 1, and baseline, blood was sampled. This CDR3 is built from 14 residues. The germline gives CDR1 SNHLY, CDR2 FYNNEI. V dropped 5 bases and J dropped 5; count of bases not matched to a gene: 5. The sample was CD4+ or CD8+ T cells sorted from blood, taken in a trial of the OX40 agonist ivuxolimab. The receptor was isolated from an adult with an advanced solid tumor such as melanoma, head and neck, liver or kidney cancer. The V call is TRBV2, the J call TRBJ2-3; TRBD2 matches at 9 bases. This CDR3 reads CASSIAGVGDTQYF. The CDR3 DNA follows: TGTGCCAGCAGTATAGCGGGGGTCGGAGATACGCAGTATTTT.